The 12 T cell receptor beta chains presented below share a single source sample, sequenced in a study of cytomegalovirus exposure and HLA in healthy donors. PCR amplification relied on 60 Vbeta primers (plus 13 Jbeta primers). TCRdb's copy holds only in-frame clones and misses some; the assay was immunoSEQ multiplex PCR. Here the sample spans some 190,000 clones, 75% to 85% being singletons. Sequenced sample: PBMCs. These receptor sequences come from a woman aged 45 to 65 in good health and CMV-seronegative.

The chain combines TRBV4-3 with TRBJ2-3, with D possibly matching TRBD1 (6 bases). Trimming left V 3 bases short and J 0 bases short, with 10 bases between. The CDR3 contains 15 residues. Germline CDR1 LGHNA, CDR2 YSLEER. The CDR3 coding sequence is TGCGCCAGCAGCCAGCAGGGGTTCAGCACAGATACGCAGTATTTT. Translated: CASSQQGFSTDTQYF.

This rearrangement joins TRBV27 to TRBJ2-1, with D possibly being TRBD2 (5 bases). With 4 bases removed from V and 6 bases from J, the gap between germline ends came to 10 bases. Germline V CDR1 and CDR2: MNHEY, SMNVEV (reference sequence). This CDR3 is built from 13 residues. The CDR3 here is CASSYAEGNEQFF. The CDR3 DNA sequence: TGTGCCAGCAGTTATGCCGAGGGCAATGAGCAGTTCTTC.

CDR3 nucleotide sequence: TGTGCCAGCAGATCAAGGGAGGGGTGGGTCAATGAGCAGTTCTTC. This translates into CASRSREGWVNEQFF. The V call is TRBV5-4, the J call TRBJ2-1, with TRBD2 matching over 7 bases. The V segment lost 5 bases and the J segment 6 bases; nucleotides outside the gene matches: 11. CDR1 SGHNT and CDR2 YYREEE come from the germline V gene (reference sequence). The length of the CDR3 is 15 residues.

V gene TRBV4-3 combines with J gene TRBJ1-4; 7 bases agree with TRBD1. After removal of 0 bases from V and 5 bases from J, the junction contained 9 bases not matched to a gene. The CDR3 is made up of 17 amino acids. The germline V gene has CDR1 LGHNA and CDR2 YSLEER. The CDR3 region has the DNA TGCGCCAGCAGCCAAGATCCGGTGGGCAGGGGGAATGAAAAACTGTTTTTT. Encoded protein: CASSQDPVGRGNEKLFF.

V is TRBV7-3 and J is TRBJ2-1, with 10 bases aligning to TRBD2. This CDR3 has 22 amino acids. CDR1 SGHTA and CDR2 FQGTGA come from the germline V gene. V trimming: 2 bases; J trimming: 6 bases; junction bases outside the gene matches: 25. The CDR3 coding sequence is TGTGCCAGCAGCTTATATCATGGGGTGGAGCGGGGGGGAACCCTGGGGCGCAATGAGCAGTTCTTC. Translated, it gives CASSLYHGVERGGTLGRNEQFF.

The chain uses TRBV7-8 and TRBJ2-1; a weak D match, TRBD2 (6 bases). From germline, CDR1 is SGHVS and CDR2 FQNEAQ. Trimming stripped 0 bases from V and 4 bases from J, with 13 bases between. CDR3 length: 16 amino acids. The CDR3 coding sequence is TGTGCCAGCAGCTTAGCGGGGCGGGACCCGTACAATGAGCAGTTCTTC. Encoded protein: CASSLAGRDPYNEQFF.

The genes are TRBV7-9 and TRBJ2-2; 8 positions agree with TRBD2. The V gene end was trimmed by 6 bases and the J gene end by 8 bases; junction bases not matched to a gene: 11. Per the germline V gene, CDR1 is SEHNR and CDR2 is FQNEAQ (reference sequence). CDR3 length: 15 amino acids. CDR3 nucleotide sequence: TGTGCCAGCAGTCATAAAGGACTAGCACTAGGGGAGCTGTTTTTT. Translating it yields CASSHKGLALGELFF. The full variable domain, its missing parts supplied by reference TRBV7-9 and TRBJ2-2, is DTGVSQNPRHKITKRGQNVTFRCDPISEHNRLYWYRQTLGQGPEFLTYFQNEAQLEKSRLLSDRFSAERPKGSFSTLEIQRTEQGDSAMYLCASSHKGLALGELFFGEGSRLTVL.

The J gene is TRBJ2-3, the V gene TRBV19, with TRBD1 identical over 11 bases. V was pared by 4 bases and J by 4 bases, with 7 bases of the junction left unmatched. Per germline, CDR1 LNHDA and CDR2 SQIVND (reference sequence). The CDR3 extends over 16 amino acids. The CDR3: CASSTRDRGIADTQYF. Here the CDR3 DNA reads TGTGCCAGTAGTACCCGGGACAGGGGGATCGCAGATACGCAGTATTTT.

This clone was seen only a few times. V is TRBV29-1 and J is TRBJ2-2; TRBD1 agrees at 8 bases. The CDR3 has 15 residues. Trimming removed 7 bases from V and 6 bases from J; junction bases left unmatched: 13. Per the germline V gene, CDR1 is SQVTM and CDR2 is ANQGSEA. CDR3 in amino acids: CSAAGGAKPAGELFF. For the CDR3, the DNA is TGCAGCGCCGCAGGGGGCGCGAAACCTGCCGGGGAGCTGTTTTTT.

The gene calls are TRBV6-5 and TRBJ1-3; weak D call: TRBD1 (5 bases). Per the germline V gene, CDR1 is MNHEY and CDR2 is SVGAGI. The V and J ends lost 3 bases and 7 bases respectively, with 13 bases between them. CDR3 length equals 14 residues. The CDR3 reads CASSYSGARNTIYF. CDR3 nucleotides: TGTGCCAGCAGTTATAGTGGGGCAAGGAACACCATATATTTT.

The chain uses TRBV19 and TRBJ1-4, with D unclear. The CDR3 sequence is 14 residues long. Trimming removed 5 bases from V and 2 bases from J, with 9 bases in between. Germline values: CDR1 LNHDA, CDR2 SQIVND (reference sequence). CDR3 DNA: TGTGCCAGTAGTTTCCTGAGGACTAATGAAAAACTGTTTTTT. Translated: CASSFLRTNEKLFF.

This clone was seen only once. V usage is TRBV9 and J usage is TRBJ1-1; 8 nucleotides match TRBD1. Germline V gene data show CDR1 as SGDLS and CDR2 as YYNGEE. CDR3 size: 17 residues. V lost 3 bases, J lost 0 bases, and 10 bases stayed unmatched. The CDR3 nucleotides read TGTGCCAGCAGCGAACGACAGGGGCCGCCTCTGAACACTGAAGCTTTCTTT. It specifies CASSERQGPPLNTEAFF. Supplemented by reference TRBV9 and TRBJ1-1, the full variable domain reads DSGVTQTPKHLITATGQRVTLRCSPRSGDLSVYWYQQSLDQGLQFLIQYYNGEERAKGNILERFSAQQFPDLHSELNLSSLELGDSALYFCASSERQGPPLNTEAFFGQGTRLTVV.